The clone carrying this TCR beta chain was counted between two and nine times. The data originate from a study of blood T cell repertoires in COVID-19. Study summary: Sites in the United States, Italy and Spain provided acute and convalescent COVID-19 samples. Sample material is recorded as cDNA or gDNA derived from T cells, B-cell-depleted T cells, or PBMCs.

Trimming cost V 3 bases and J 0 bases; bases outside gene matches: 5. The germline CDR1 and CDR2 sequences are SGHRS and YFSETQ. This CDR3 comprises 18 residues. Authors' data handling: Cell counts per sample came from amplifying reference gene primers. The method was immunoSEQ multiplex PCR; TCRdb's version includes in-frame clones alone and lacks a portion of them. V, J and clone size were drawn from that table, and D and trimming were deduced from the DNA. Among under 250,000 clones listed, more than 65% were seen once. Sequenced: peripheral blood. V gene TRBV5-1 combines with J gene TRBJ2-6; 11 positions agree with TRBD1. This clonotype was obtained from a man aged 45-60 years with active or convalescent COVID-19. The chain's CDR3 is CASSSSGTGGSGANVLTF. Written as DNA, the CDR3 is TGCGCCAGCAGCTCCTCCGGGACAGGGGGCTCTGGGGCCAACGTCCTGACTTTC.